This T cell receptor (beta chain) is drawn from a study of cytotoxic CD8 clonotypes in ibrutinib-treated CLL. Study at large: Once patients had received a median approximately twelve months of treatment, range 6 to 36, response samples were obtained.

General study results and limits: Against age-matched healthy donors, baseline clonality ran higher and tracked circulating CD8+ T-cell counts.

Notes on this clone: Antigen: not known.

Investigators sought sequencing depths of between 1 in 200,000 and 1 in 1 million T cells. Clones were sequenced by immunoSEQ multiplex PCR, and TCRdb holds only the in-frame ones, with some missing. The profile shows roughly 160,000 clones, about four fifths of them singletons. The sequence was collected from a human donor with chronic lymphocytic leukemia. The specimen was PBMCs, collected after 12 months of ibrutinib treatment.

CDR3 region: CATSRETTGYARVSPLHF. The CDR3 region has the DNA TGTGCCACCAGCAGAGAGACGACAGGGTATGCCAGGGTCTCACCCCTCCACTTT. The chain couples TRBV15 to TRBJ1-6, with 7 bases lining up with TRBD1. This CDR3 comprises 18 residues. Trimming removed 0 bases from V and 10 bases from J; junction bases left unmatched: 15. Per germline, CDR1 LNHNV and CDR2 YYDKDF (reference sequence).